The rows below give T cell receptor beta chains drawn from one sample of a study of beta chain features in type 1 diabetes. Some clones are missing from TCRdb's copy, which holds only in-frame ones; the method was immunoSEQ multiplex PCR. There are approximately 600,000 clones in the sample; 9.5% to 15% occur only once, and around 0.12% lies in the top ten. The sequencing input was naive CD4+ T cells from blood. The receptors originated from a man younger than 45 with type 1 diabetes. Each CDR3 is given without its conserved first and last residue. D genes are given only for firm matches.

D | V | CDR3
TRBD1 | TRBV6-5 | ASSAEGARQPQH
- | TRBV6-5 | ASSPDSSNQPQH
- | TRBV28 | ASSDVENIQY
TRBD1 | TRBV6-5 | ASSTGQGENEQY
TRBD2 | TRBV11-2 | ASSRLAGVYNEQF
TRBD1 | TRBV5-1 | ASSYETGVEKLF
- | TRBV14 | ASSHGGSYNEQF
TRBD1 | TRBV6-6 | ASRDDRGGQPQH
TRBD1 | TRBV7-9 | ASSPTGDGLL
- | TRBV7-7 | ASSPLGSGGATDTQY
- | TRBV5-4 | ASSHPSENGGELF
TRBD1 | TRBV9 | ASSGQGAAEAF
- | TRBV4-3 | ASSWAENEQF
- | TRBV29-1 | SVEETVNEKLF
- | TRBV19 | ASSMTVRNEKLF
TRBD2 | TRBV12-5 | ASGSALYSGGSSYEQY
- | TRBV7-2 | ASSPGAQETQY
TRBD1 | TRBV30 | AWTTGGFNQPQH
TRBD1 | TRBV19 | ASSWTGAGNTEAF
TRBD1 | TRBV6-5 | ASSYSWQGAPETQY
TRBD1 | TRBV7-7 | ASSSGDRGDQDTQY
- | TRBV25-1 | ASSAFKGGGRETQY
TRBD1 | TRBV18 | ASSAPERQGNEQY
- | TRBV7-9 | ASSPQGSRLGTEAF
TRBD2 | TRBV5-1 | ASSLTERDTQY
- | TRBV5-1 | ASSVRSMPDNSPLH
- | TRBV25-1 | ASSEVGGEKLF
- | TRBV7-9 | ASSFYTEAF
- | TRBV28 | ASSSPESGANVLT
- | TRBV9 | ASSVVSGELF
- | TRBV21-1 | ASCWTGQY
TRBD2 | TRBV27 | ASSLVVSSGYNEQF
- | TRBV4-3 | ASSPYDREGQF
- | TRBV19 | ASSIFGTQETQY
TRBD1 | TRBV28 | ASSYLRTGDYEQY
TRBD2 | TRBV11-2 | ASSLAPLAGEETQY
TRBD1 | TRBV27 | ASSLGQGQDTQY
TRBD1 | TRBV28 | ASSPTGTGNSPLH
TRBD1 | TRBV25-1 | ASSTGYGYT
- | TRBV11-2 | ASSLEGGRDTQY
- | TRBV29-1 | SVVVGRNQPQH
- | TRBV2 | ASRTGEGSAEAF
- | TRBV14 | ASSAGSKNTGELF
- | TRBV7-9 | ASSLRGDTEAF
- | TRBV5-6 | ASSADYTFYGYT
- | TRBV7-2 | ASSLATASQGEKLF
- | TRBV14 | ASSRAKGLPLV
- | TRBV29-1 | SVESGASGNTIY
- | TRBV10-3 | AISDRVGAGNTIY
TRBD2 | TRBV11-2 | ASSLGKLAGIAKNIQY
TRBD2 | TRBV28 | ASSLAGGPGTDTQY
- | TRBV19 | ASSPEARDNQPQH
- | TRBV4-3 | ASSQDRSGEHYGYT
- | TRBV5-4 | ASSLHRDSANEKLF